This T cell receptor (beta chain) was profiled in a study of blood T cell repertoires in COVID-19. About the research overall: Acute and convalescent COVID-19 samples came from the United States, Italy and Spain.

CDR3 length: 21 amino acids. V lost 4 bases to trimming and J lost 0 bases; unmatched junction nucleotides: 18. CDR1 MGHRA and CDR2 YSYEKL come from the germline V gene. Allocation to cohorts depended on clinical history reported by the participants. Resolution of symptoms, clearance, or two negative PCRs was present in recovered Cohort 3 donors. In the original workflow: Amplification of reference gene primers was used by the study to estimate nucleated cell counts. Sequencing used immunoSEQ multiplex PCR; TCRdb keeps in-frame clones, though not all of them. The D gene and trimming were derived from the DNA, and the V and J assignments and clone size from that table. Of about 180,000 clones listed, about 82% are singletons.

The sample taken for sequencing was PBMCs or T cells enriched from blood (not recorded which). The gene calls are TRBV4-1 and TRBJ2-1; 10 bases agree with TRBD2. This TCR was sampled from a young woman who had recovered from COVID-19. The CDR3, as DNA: TGCGCCAGCAGCCGGCTCGCCTCCGGGACTAGCGTTAGGAGCTCCTACAATGAGCAGTTCTTC. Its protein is CASSRLASGTSVRSSYNEQFF.